This is a list of T cell receptor beta chains from one sample in a study of a mutant IDH1 vaccine in newly diagnosed glioma. The antigens of these receptors remain unknown. Assay: immunoSEQ multiplex PCR; the TCRdb copy retains only in-frame clones and omits some. The data contain some 50,000 clones, over 80% of them singletons. The sequencing here drew on PBMCs, taken from a glioma patient whose treatment included an IDH1 peptide vaccine. These receptors all come from a man aged 50 or older with glioma. The CDR3 runs from the conserved cysteine through the conserved F or W. A D gene is named only where the DNA matches it firmly. The size of a clone is reported for some rows only, either as once, few or many, or as a class for expanded clones.

CDR3aa: CSVEENQGKTQYF
CDR3nt: TGCAGCGTTGAAGAGAACCAGGGGAAGACCCAGTACTTC
abundance: NA
j_gene: TRBJ2-5
d_gene: NA
v_gene: TRBV29-1

CDR3aa: CASSSGTGSGEQYF
CDR3nt: TGCGCCAGCAGCTCCGGGACAGGGTCTGGCGAGCAGTACTTC
abundance: NA
j_gene: TRBJ2-7
d_gene: TRBD1
v_gene: TRBV5-1

CDR3aa: CASNRGFNSPLHF
CDR3nt: TGTGCCAGTAACAGGGGATTCAATTCACCCCTCCACTTT
abundance: NA
j_gene: TRBJ1-6
d_gene: TRBD1
v_gene: TRBV7-2

CDR3aa: CASSMTRNTEAFF
CDR3nt: TGTGCCAGCAGCATGACTCGAAACACTGAAGCTTTCTTT
abundance: NA
j_gene: TRBJ1-1
d_gene: NA
v_gene: TRBV5-4

CDR3aa: CASSLRGVNTEAFF
CDR3nt: TGTGCCAGCAGTTTGAGGGGGGTGAACACTGAAGCTTTCTTT
abundance: NA
j_gene: TRBJ1-1
d_gene: NA
v_gene: TRBV28

CDR3aa: CATGTANTGELFF
CDR3nt: TGTGCCACCGGGACAGCGAACACCGGGGAGCTGTTTTTT
abundance: NA
j_gene: TRBJ2-2
d_gene: TRBD1
v_gene: TRBV15

CDR3aa: CASSLAGPLNTEAFF
CDR3nt: TGTGCCAGCAGCTTAGCTGGCCCACTGAACACTGAAGCTTTCTTT
abundance: NA
j_gene: TRBJ1-1
d_gene: NA
v_gene: TRBV7-9

CDR3aa: CAWSVLAEAFF
CDR3nt: TGTGCCTGGAGTGTATTAGCTGAAGCTTTCTTT
abundance: NA
j_gene: TRBJ1-1
d_gene: NA
v_gene: TRBV30

CDR3aa: CASSYQQGPNTEAFF
CDR3nt: TGTGCCAGCAGTTATCAACAGGGGCCGAACACTGAAGCTTTCTTT
abundance: NA
j_gene: TRBJ1-1
d_gene: TRBD1
v_gene: TRBV6-5

CDR3aa: CASSLDGGGTEAFF
CDR3nt: TGTGCCAGCAGCTTAGATGGGGGGGGCACTGAAGCTTTCTTT
abundance: NA
j_gene: TRBJ1-1
d_gene: NA
v_gene: TRBV7-9

CDR3aa: CASSLVRGARGTEAFF
CDR3nt: TGTGCCAGCAGTTTAGTTCGGGGGGCAAGAGGCACTGAAGCTTTCTTT
abundance: NA
j_gene: TRBJ1-1
d_gene: NA
v_gene: TRBV28

CDR3aa: CASKSHPEAFF
CDR3nt: TGTGCCAGCAAATCACACCCTGAAGCTTTCTTT
abundance: NA
j_gene: TRBJ1-1
d_gene: NA
v_gene: TRBV27

CDR3aa: CSGREPGGGYTF
CDR3nt: TGCAGCGGGAGGGAGCCAGGGGGAGGCTACACCTTC
abundance: NA
j_gene: TRBJ1-2
d_gene: TRBD1
v_gene: TRBV29-1

CDR3aa: CASSLGQGLYEQYF
CDR3nt: TGTGCCAGCAGCTTGGGCCAGGGCCTTTACGAGCAGTACTTC
abundance: NA
j_gene: TRBJ2-7
d_gene: NA
v_gene: TRBV5-8

CDR3aa: CASSESGASRSSYNEQFF
CDR3nt: TGTGCCAGCAGTGAATCGGGGGCCTCGCGTAGCTCCTACAATGAGCAGTTCTTC
abundance: NA
j_gene: TRBJ2-1
d_gene: NA
v_gene: TRBV6-1

CDR3aa: CASSIGAPSYNEQFF
CDR3nt: TGTGCCAGTAGTATAGGGGCTCCCTCCTACAATGAGCAGTTCTTC
abundance: NA
j_gene: TRBJ2-1
d_gene: NA
v_gene: TRBV19

CDR3aa: CASSLNPGPPYEQYF
CDR3nt: TGTGCCAGCAGTTTAAACCCTGGCCCCCCCTACGAGCAGTACTTC
abundance: NA
j_gene: TRBJ2-7
d_gene: NA
v_gene: TRBV27

CDR3aa: CSVYRAGSYEQYF
CDR3nt: TGCAGCGTGTACAGGGCCGGGTCGTACGAGCAGTACTTC
abundance: NA
j_gene: TRBJ2-7
d_gene: NA
v_gene: TRBV29-1

CDR3aa: CASSRGTSGYEQYF
CDR3nt: TGTGCCAGCAGCCGCGGGACTAGCGGCTACGAGCAGTACTTC
abundance: NA
j_gene: TRBJ2-7
d_gene: TRBD2
v_gene: TRBV7-2

CDR3aa: CASSATHRALGETQYF
CDR3nt: TGTGCCAGCAGTGCTACCCACAGGGCACTAGGGGAGACCCAGTACTTC
abundance: NA
j_gene: TRBJ2-5
d_gene: NA
v_gene: TRBV6-1

CDR3aa: CASSEVYSSNQPQHF
CDR3nt: TGTGCCAGCAGTGAAGTTTACAGCAGCAATCAGCCCCAGCATTTT
abundance: NA
j_gene: TRBJ1-5
d_gene: NA
v_gene: TRBV6-1

CDR3aa: CASSLGLAGEFFTGELFF
CDR3nt: TGTGCCAGCAGCCTGGGACTAGCGGGAGAATTCTTCACCGGGGAGCTGTTTTTT
abundance: NA
j_gene: TRBJ2-2
d_gene: TRBD2
v_gene: TRBV7-8

CDR3aa: CASSLVGDNEQFF
CDR3nt: TGTGCCAGCAGTTTGGTGGGGGACAATGAGCAGTTCTTC
abundance: NA
j_gene: TRBJ2-1
d_gene: NA
v_gene: TRBV28

CDR3aa: CASSYYGQTYEQYF
CDR3nt: TGTGCCAGCAGTTACTACGGACAGACCTACGAGCAGTACTTC
abundance: NA
j_gene: TRBJ2-7
d_gene: NA
v_gene: TRBV6-5

CDR3aa: CSVHRGEKLFF
CDR3nt: TGCAGCGTTCATAGGGGGGAAAAACTGTTTTTT
abundance: NA
j_gene: TRBJ1-4
d_gene: NA
v_gene: TRBV29-1

CDR3aa: CAISESSGGPSSYEQYF
CDR3nt: TGTGCCATCAGTGAGTCCAGCGGGGGTCCGAGCTCCTACGAGCAGTACTTC
abundance: NA
j_gene: TRBJ2-7
d_gene: TRBD2
v_gene: TRBV10-3

CDR3aa: CASSRRPDQPQHF
CDR3nt: TGTGCCAGCAGCCGCAGGCCTGATCAGCCCCAGCATTTT
abundance: NA
j_gene: TRBJ1-5
d_gene: NA
v_gene: TRBV28

CDR3aa: CASSQSSYEQYF
CDR3nt: TGTGCCAGCAGCCAGAGCTCCTACGAGCAGTACTTC
abundance: NA
j_gene: TRBJ2-7
d_gene: NA
v_gene: TRBV7-9

CDR3aa: CASSPGTGYSNQPQHF
CDR3nt: TGCGCCAGCAGCCCCGGGACAGGGTATAGCAATCAGCCCCAGCATTTT
abundance: NA
j_gene: TRBJ1-5
d_gene: TRBD1
v_gene: TRBV4-1

CDR3aa: CSAATGPLITYEQYF
CDR3nt: TGCAGCGCCGCGACAGGGCCCCTCATCACCTACGAGCAGTACTTC
abundance: NA
j_gene: TRBJ2-7
d_gene: TRBD1
v_gene: TRBV29-1

CDR3aa: CASSFLQSRLRGYTF
CDR3nt: TGTGCCAGCAGTTTCCTCCAAAGTCGGTTGCGTGGCTACACCTTC
abundance: NA
j_gene: TRBJ1-2
d_gene: NA
v_gene: TRBV28

CDR3aa: CASSPRGDTEAFF
CDR3nt: TGTGCCAGCAGCCCCAGGGGCGACACTGAAGCTTTCTTT
abundance: NA
j_gene: TRBJ1-1
d_gene: NA
v_gene: TRBV7-9

CDR3aa: CSAGQVRLNTEAFF
CDR3nt: TGCAGTGCCGGACAGGTGAGATTGAACACTGAAGCTTTCTTT
abundance: once
j_gene: TRBJ1-1
d_gene: TRBD1
v_gene: TRBV29-1

CDR3aa: CASSMGQGERGYTF
CDR3nt: TGTGCCAGCAGCATGGGACAGGGGGAAAGAGGCTACACCTTC
abundance: NA
j_gene: TRBJ1-2
d_gene: TRBD1
v_gene: TRBV7-2

CDR3aa: CASRGTGDYEQYF
CDR3nt: TGCGCCAGCAGGGGGACAGGGGACTACGAGCAGTACTTC
abundance: NA
j_gene: TRBJ2-7
d_gene: TRBD1
v_gene: TRBV5-1

CDR3aa: CASSLQTGTNYEQYF
CDR3nt: TGTGCCAGCAGCCTCCAAACCGGGACAAACTACGAGCAGTACTTC
abundance: NA
j_gene: TRBJ2-7
d_gene: NA
v_gene: TRBV7-6

CDR3aa: CASSLGGSGGTEAFF
CDR3nt: TGTGCCAGCAGCTTAGGGGGCAGTGGGGGGACTGAAGCTTTCTTT
abundance: NA
j_gene: TRBJ1-1
d_gene: NA
v_gene: TRBV11-3

CDR3aa: CATSIQGSGAYETQYF
CDR3nt: TGTGCCACCAGCATTCAGGGGAGCGGAGCTTATGAGACCCAGTACTTC
abundance: NA
j_gene: TRBJ2-5
d_gene: NA
v_gene: TRBV15

CDR3aa: CASSSMTANTEAFF
CDR3nt: TGTGCCAGCAGCTCTATGACAGCGAACACTGAAGCTTTCTTT
abundance: NA
j_gene: TRBJ1-1
d_gene: NA
v_gene: TRBV7-9

CDR3aa: CATSKVGEKLFF
CDR3nt: TGTGCCACCAGCAAGGTCGGTGAAAAACTGTTTTTT
abundance: NA
j_gene: TRBJ1-4
d_gene: NA
v_gene: TRBV15

CDR3aa: CASSLRSPVTGNTIYF
CDR3nt: TGTGCCAGCAGCTTACGGTCGCCAGTTACTGGAAACACCATATATTTT
abundance: NA
j_gene: TRBJ1-3
d_gene: NA
v_gene: TRBV7-9

CDR3aa: CASSVVSLAGGTDTQYF
CDR3nt: TGTGCCAGCAGCGTAGTGAGCCTAGCGGGAGGCACAGATACGCAGTATTTT
abundance: NA
j_gene: TRBJ2-3
d_gene: TRBD2
v_gene: TRBV9

CDR3aa: CASSQGRGLTGELFF
CDR3nt: TGCGCCAGCAGCCAGGGCAGGGGGCTTACCGGGGAGCTGTTTTTT
abundance: NA
j_gene: TRBJ2-2
d_gene: TRBD1
v_gene: TRBV4-3

CDR3aa: CASSLSGRAASEQYF
CDR3nt: TGTGCCAGTAGTCTAAGCGGGAGGGCCGCTAGCGAGCAGTACTTC
abundance: NA
j_gene: TRBJ2-7
d_gene: TRBD2
v_gene: TRBV19

CDR3aa: CASSLATAGHYNEQFF
CDR3nt: TGCGCCAGCAGCTTGGCCACAGCGGGGCATTACAATGAGCAGTTCTTC
abundance: NA
j_gene: TRBJ2-1
d_gene: TRBD2
v_gene: TRBV5-1

CDR3aa: CASSGRGAGDTQYF
CDR3nt: TGTGCCAGCAGCGGGCGGGGGGCCGGGGATACGCAGTATTTT
abundance: NA
j_gene: TRBJ2-3
d_gene: TRBD2
v_gene: TRBV11-2

CDR3aa: CASSCPGGDPARENYGYTF
CDR3nt: TGTGCCAGCAGCTGTCCGGGGGGGGACCCCGCCAGAGAGAACTATGGCTACACCTTC
abundance: NA
j_gene: TRBJ1-2
d_gene: NA
v_gene: TRBV21-1

CDR3aa: CASSLQSYYGYTF
CDR3nt: TGTGCCAGCAGCTTACAGAGCTACTATGGCTACACCTTC
abundance: NA
j_gene: TRBJ1-2
d_gene: NA
v_gene: TRBV5-6

CDR3aa: CASSQEIWGPYEQYF
CDR3nt: TGCGCCAGCAGCCAAGAGATATGGGGCCCCTACGAGCAGTACTTC
abundance: NA
j_gene: TRBJ2-7
d_gene: NA
v_gene: TRBV4-3

CDR3aa: CASQGQGAAEQYF
CDR3nt: TGTGCCAGCCAGGGACAGGGGGCGGCCGAGCAGTACTTC
abundance: NA
j_gene: TRBJ2-7
d_gene: TRBD1
v_gene: TRBV19